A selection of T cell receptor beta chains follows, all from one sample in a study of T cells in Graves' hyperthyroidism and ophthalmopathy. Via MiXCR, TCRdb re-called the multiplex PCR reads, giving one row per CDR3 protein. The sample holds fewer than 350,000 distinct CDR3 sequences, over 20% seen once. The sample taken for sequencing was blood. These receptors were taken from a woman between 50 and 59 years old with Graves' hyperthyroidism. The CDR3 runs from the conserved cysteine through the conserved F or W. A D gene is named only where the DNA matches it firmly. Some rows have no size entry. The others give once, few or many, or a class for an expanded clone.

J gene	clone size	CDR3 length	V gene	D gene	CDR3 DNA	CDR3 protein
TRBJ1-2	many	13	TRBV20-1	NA	TGCAGTGCTGCGGGGTTATTAGACTATGGCTACACCTTC	CSAAGLLDYGYTF
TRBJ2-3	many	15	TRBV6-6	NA	TGTGCCAGCAGTTACTCGTTACTAGCAGCAGATACGCAGTATTTT	CASSYSLLAADTQYF
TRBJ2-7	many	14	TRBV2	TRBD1	TGTGCCAGCAGGGGGACAGGGGAGTTGAACGAGCAGTACTTC	CASRGTGELNEQYF
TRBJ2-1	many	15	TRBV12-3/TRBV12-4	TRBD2	TGTGCCAGCAGCTTAAGCGGGAGCTCCTACAATGAGCAGTTCTTC	CASSLSGSSYNEQFF
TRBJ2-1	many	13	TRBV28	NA	TGTGCCAGCAGCAGACAGGTATACAATGAGCAGTTCTTC	CASSRQVYNEQFF
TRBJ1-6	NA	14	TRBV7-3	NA	TGTGCCAGCAGCTTACTGGACGGTAATTCACCCCTCCACTTT	CASSLLDGNSPLHF
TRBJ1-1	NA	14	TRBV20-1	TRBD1	TGCAGTGCCACAGGGGCGGGGGTCAACACTGAAGCTTTCTTT	CSATGAGVNTEAFF
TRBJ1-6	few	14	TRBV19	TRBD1	TGTGCCAGTATGACAGGGGGCACGAATTCACCCCTCCACTTT	CASMTGGTNSPLHF
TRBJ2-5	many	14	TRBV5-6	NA	TGTGCCAGCAGCCGAAGGGTGATCCAAGAGACCCAGTACTTC	CASSRRVIQETQYF
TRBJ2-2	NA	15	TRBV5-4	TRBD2	TGTGCCAGCAGCCCGAGGACTAGCGGGATCGGGGAGCTGTTTTTT	CASSPRTSGIGELFF
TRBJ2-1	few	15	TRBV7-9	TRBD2	TGTGCCAGCAGCTTTGGCGGGGATGGGGGGGATGAGCAGTTCTTC	CASSFGGDGGDEQFF
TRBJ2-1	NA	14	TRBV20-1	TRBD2	TGCAGTGCTGGTAGCGGGAGGGGTTACAATGAGCAGTTCTTC	CSAGSGRGYNEQFF
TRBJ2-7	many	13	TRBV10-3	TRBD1	TGTGCCATCACTCGGGACAGAGTTTACGAGCAGTACTTC	CAITRDRVYEQYF
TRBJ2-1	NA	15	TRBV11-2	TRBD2	TGTGCCAGCAGCTTAGATAGGGGACTAGCGGGGGAGCAGTTCTTC	CASSLDRGLAGEQFF
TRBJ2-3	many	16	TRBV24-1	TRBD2	TGTGCCACCAGTGATGTAGCGGGAGGCCAACCAGATACGCAGTATTTT	CATSDVAGGQPDTQYF
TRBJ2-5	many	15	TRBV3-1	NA	TGTGCCAGCAGCCAAGCTCTAAGGGTTGGAGAGACCCAGTACTTC	CASSQALRVGETQYF
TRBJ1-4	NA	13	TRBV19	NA	TGTGCCAGTACACCTGTCGGTAATGAAAAACTGTTTTTT	CASTPVGNEKLFF
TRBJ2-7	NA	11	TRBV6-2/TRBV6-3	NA	TGTGCCAGCCAAAAATTCTACGAGCAGTACTTC	CASQKFYEQYF
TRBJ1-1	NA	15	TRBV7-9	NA	TGTGCCAGCAGCTTAAATGTTTATGGGAACACTGAAGCTTTCTTT	CASSLNVYGNTEAFF
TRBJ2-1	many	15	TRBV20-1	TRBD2	TGCAGTGCTATCCCGACTAGCGGTCTTTACAATGAGCAGTTCTTC	CSAIPTSGLYNEQFF
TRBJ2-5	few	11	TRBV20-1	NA	TGCAGTGCTAGGATGGAAGAGACCCAGTACTTC	CSARMEETQYF
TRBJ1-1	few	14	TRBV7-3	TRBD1	TGTGCCAGCAGCCAGGGGGGGCGGAGCACTGAAGCTTTCTTT	CASSQGGRSTEAFF
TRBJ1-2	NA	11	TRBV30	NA	TGTGCCTGGAGTGTACAGCATGGCTACACCTTC	CAWSVQHGYTF
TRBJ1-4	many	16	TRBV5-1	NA	TGCGCCAGCAGCACAACCCCCGGGACTCGGGGGGAAAAACTGTTTTTT	CASSTTPGTRGEKLFF
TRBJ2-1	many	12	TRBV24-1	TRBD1	TGTGCCACCAGTCCGGACAGGGGGGAGCAGTTCTTC	CATSPDRGEQFF
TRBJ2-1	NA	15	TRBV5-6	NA	TGTGCCAGCAGTCCCACTTTCTCATCCTACAATGAGCAGTTCTTC	CASSPTFSSYNEQFF
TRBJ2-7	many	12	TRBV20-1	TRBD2	TGCAGTGCTAGGATAGCGGGGGTCGAGCAGTACTTC	CSARIAGVEQYF
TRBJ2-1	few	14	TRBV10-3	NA	TGTGCCATCAGCGACGAATGGAGGGGCGCTCCCCAGTTCTTC	CAISDEWRGAPQFF
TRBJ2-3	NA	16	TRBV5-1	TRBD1	TGCGCCAGCAGCTTGGCCGGGACAGGGGGCCTAGATACGCAGTATTTT	CASSLAGTGGLDTQYF
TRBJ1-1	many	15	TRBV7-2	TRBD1	TGTGCCAGCAGCTTTTACCAGGGACAGAGCACTGAAGCTTTCTTT	CASSFYQGQSTEAFF
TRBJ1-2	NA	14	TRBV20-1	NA	TGCAGTGCTAGGACGCAACGGGGCGCCTATGGCTACACCTTC	CSARTQRGAYGYTF
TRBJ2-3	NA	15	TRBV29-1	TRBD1	TGCAGCGTTGAAGCCGGCAGGGGGCGCGCAGATACGCAGTATTTT	CSVEAGRGRADTQYF
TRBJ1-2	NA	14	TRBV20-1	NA	TGCAGTGCCATAAACCGGGACGTTCCTTTTGGCTACACCTTC	CSAINRDVPFGYTF
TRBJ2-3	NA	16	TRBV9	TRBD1	TGTGCCAGCAGCGTAGACGGGACAGGCCGCACAGATACGCAGTATTTT	CASSVDGTGRTDTQYF
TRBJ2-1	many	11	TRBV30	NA	TGTGCCTGGAGTATCATCAATGAGCAGTTCTTC	CAWSIINEQFF
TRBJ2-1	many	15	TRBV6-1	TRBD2	TGTGCCAGCAGTATCGCGGGAGGGCCAGAGTATGAGCAGTTCTTC	CASSIAGGPEYEQFF
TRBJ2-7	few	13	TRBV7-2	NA	TGTGCCAGCACCTTGGGTGGGGGATCCGAGCAGTACTTC	CASTLGGGSEQYF
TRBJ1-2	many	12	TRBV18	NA	TGTGCCAGCTCAGCCAAATACTATGGCTACACCTTC	CASSAKYYGYTF
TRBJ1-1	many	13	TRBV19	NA	TGTGCCAGTAGTACAGGGACGAACACTGAAGCTTTCTTT	CASSTGTNTEAFF
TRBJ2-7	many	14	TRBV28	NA	TGTGCCACCACCCGCAGGGATGGGTTCCACGAGCAGTACTTC	CATTRRDGFHEQYF
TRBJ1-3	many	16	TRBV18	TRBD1	TGTGCCAGCTCATTGGGACAGCTTGTGCTTGGAAACACCATATATTTT	CASSLGQLVLGNTIYF
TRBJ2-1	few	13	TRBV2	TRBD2	TGTGCCAGCAGGTGGGAGGGCCCCAATGAGCAGTTCTTC	CASRWEGPNEQFF
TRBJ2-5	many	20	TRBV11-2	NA	TGTGCCAGCAGCTTAGGCCAACCCGGGACGTCCAACGCCCTCCAAGAGACCCAGTACTTC	CASSLGQPGTSNALQETQYF
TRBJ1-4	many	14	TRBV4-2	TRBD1	TGTGCCAGCAGCTCCGGGACAGGGATTGAAAAACTGTTTTTT	CASSSGTGIEKLFF
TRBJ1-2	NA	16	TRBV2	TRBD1	TGTGCCAGCCGCGCGGGGACAGGGGCCTTACTTAGTGGCTACACCTTC	CASRAGTGALLSGYTF
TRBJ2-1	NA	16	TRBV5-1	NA	TGCGCCAGCAGCTTCACACCGGGACCGAAGGGGCATGAGCAGTTCTTC	CASSFTPGPKGHEQFF
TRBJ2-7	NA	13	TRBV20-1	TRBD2	TGCAGTGCTAGTAGCGGGAGGCCCTACGAGCAGTACTTC	CSASSGRPYEQYF
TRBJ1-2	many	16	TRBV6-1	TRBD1	TGTGCCAGCACTTATCGTGGGACAGGGATTAACTATGGCTACACCTTC	CASTYRGTGINYGYTF
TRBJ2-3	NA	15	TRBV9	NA	TGTGCCAGCAGCGTATGGGACCGATCCACAGATACGCAGTATTTT	CASSVWDRSTDTQYF
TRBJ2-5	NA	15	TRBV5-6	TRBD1	TGTGCCAGCAGCATATCCGGGACAGGGAAGGAGACCCAGTACTTC	CASSISGTGKETQYF
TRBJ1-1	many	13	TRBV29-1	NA	TGCAGCGTGGCAGAAAACTTGAACACTGAAGCTTTCTTT	CSVAENLNTEAFF
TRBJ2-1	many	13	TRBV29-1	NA	TGCAGCGCAAAGACAGGTACCTACAATGAGCAGTTCTTC	CSAKTGTYNEQFF
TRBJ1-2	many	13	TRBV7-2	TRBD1	TGTGCCAGCAGCTTCGGACAGGACTATGGCTACACCTTC	CASSFGQDYGYTF